Presented here are 15 T cell receptor beta chains from one specimen sequenced in a study of human T cells and chemical hapten exposure. Time point defined: patch test 1, 2 weeks after DPC sensitization. Specified treatment: therapeutic diphenylcyclopropenone sensitization with weekly scalp DPC. TCRdb used MiXCR to reprocess the RACE reads, holding one entry per CDR3 protein. The sample contains about 120,000 distinct CDR3 sequences, about an eighth of which appear only once. The specimen comprised whole blood, sampled in connection with sensitization to the hapten diphenylcyclopropenone (DPC). The receptors originated from a man between 18 and 35 years old with alopecia areata. Some clones in this sample may be carry-over from other donors' samples.

This clonotype was detected a few times. The chain couples TRBV27 to TRBJ2-3; D is ambiguous. The CDR3 runs 12 residues. With 8 bases removed from V and 3 bases from J, the gap between germline ends came to 9 bases. Germline V gene lookup returns CDR1 MNHEY and CDR2 SMNVEV (reference sequence). DNA of the CDR3: TGTGCCAGCCAAGGTGTAACAGATACGCAGTATTTT. Protein sequence: CASQGVTDTQYF.

This clonotype was observed a few times. The chain employs TRBV3-1 and TRBJ2-1, with 10 bases matching TRBD2. Per the germline V gene, CDR1 is LGHDT and CDR2 is YNNKEL (reference sequence). This CDR3 has 18 amino acids. The V and J ends lost 1 base and 3 bases, in that order; junction bases with no gene match: 9. CDR3 residues: CASSQGASGGAHYNEQFF. CDR3 DNA sequence: TGTGCCAGCAGCCAAGGGGCCAGCGGGGGGGCCCACTACAATGAGCAGTTCTTC.

This clonotype was observed a handful of times. V and J are TRBV18 and TRBJ2-3; TRBD1 aligns across 10 bases. Per the germline V gene, CDR1 is KGHSH and CDR2 is LQKENI. Losses at the gene ends were 5 bases for V and 3 bases for J; bases not matched to a gene: 2. This CDR3 is built from 14 residues. The CDR3, as DNA: TGTGCCAGCTCAACGGGACAGGGGACAGATACGCAGTATTTT. It translates to CASSTGQGTDTQYF.

The rearrangement joins TRBV7-9 to TRBJ2-2; D gene uncertain. This CDR3 is 16 amino acids long. Germline V CDR1 and CDR2: SEHNR, FQNEAQ (reference sequence). Trimming took off 5 bases at V and 2 bases at J, with 15 bases between the two ends. The CDR3 sequence: CASSPFSALNTGELFF. For the CDR3, the DNA is TGTGCCAGCAGCCCGTTCTCGGCCTTAAACACCGGGGAGCTGTTTTTT. Full variable domain (outside the CDR3, taken from reference TRBV7-9 and TRBJ2-2): DTGVSQNPRHKITKRGQNVTFRCDPISEHNRLYWYRQTLGQGPEFLTYFQNEAQLEKSRLLSDRFSAERPKGSFSTLEIQRTEQGDSAMYLCASSPFSALNTGELFFGEGSRLTVL.

The chain employs TRBV20-1 and TRBJ1-5; D possibly corresponds to TRBD1 (5 bases). The CDR3 is made up of 12 amino acids. V lost 3 bases and J 6 bases, leaving 9 bases between the germline ends. Germline V gene lookup returns CDR1 DFQATT and CDR2 SNEGSKA (reference sequence). CDR3 residues: CSARGLGQPQHF. The CDR3 DNA follows: TGCAGTGCTAGGGGACTAGGTCAGCCCCAGCATTTT.

V and J are TRBV29-1 and TRBJ1-1; no clear D gene. The CDR3 runs to 11 residues. V lost 7 bases to trimming and J lost 3 bases, with 9 bases between them. CDR1 and CDR2 from the germline V gene are SQVTM and ANQGSEA. This CDR3 reads CSGRGDTEAFF. The CDR3 nucleotides are TGCAGCGGGCGCGGGGACACTGAAGCTTTCTTT.

The chain carries TRBV28 and TRBJ1-2, with D unresolved. In germline, CDR1 is MDHEN, CDR2 SYDVKM. V shed 5 bases and J shed 14 bases, with 18 bases lying between them. The CDR3 consists of 12 residues. The chain's CDR3 is CASSRNERGLTF. The CDR3, as DNA: TGTGCCAGCAGTAGAAACGAGAGAGGCCTGACCTTC.

The gene calls are TRBV28 and TRBJ1-1; D is possibly TRBD1 (5 bases). With 6 bases removed from V and 7 bases from J, the gap between germline ends came to 12 bases. CDR3 length: 12 amino acids. Germline assignment: CDR1 MDHEN and CDR2 SYDVKM. The CDR3 spells CASRPTELEAFF. The CDR3 coding sequence is TGTGCCAGCAGGCCGACAGAGCTTGAAGCTTTCTTT.

About this clonotype itself: The germline gene is not matched at one end of the junction; a read error may be the cause. The chain links TRBV2 to TRBJ2-1; the D gene is possibly TRBD1 (5 bases). CDR1 and CDR2 (germline): SNHLY, FYNNEI. The length of the CDR3 is 12 residues. This CDR3 reads CASREGVNEQFF. The DNA of the CDR3 is TGTGCCAGCAGGGAAGGGGTGAATGAGCAGTTCTTC.

In its sample, this clonotype was seen many times. The chain employs TRBV4-1 and TRBJ2-7; tentatively, D is TRBD1 (5 bases). V was shortened by 0 bases and J by 4 bases, with 13 bases between the two germline ends. Germline loops: CDR1 MGHRA, CDR2 YSYEKL. The CDR3 spans 15 residues. The CDR3 loop reads CASSQDRQLRYEQYF. CDR3 sequence (DNA): TGCGCCAGCAGCCAAGATCGACAGCTGAGGTACGAGCAGTACTTC.

This clonotype was counted a few times. The chain carries TRBV4-1 and TRBJ2-1; D gene unclear. Looked up from germline, CDR1 is MGHRA and CDR2 is YSYEKL. V lost 1 base and J lost 7, with 8 bases in between. The CDR3 covers 13 residues. The CDR3 DNA follows: TGCGCCAGCAGCCAAGCCCCCATGAATGAGCAGTTCTTC. This encodes CASSQAPMNEQFF.

The chain recombines TRBV12-3 or TRBV12-4 with TRBJ2-2; D gene uncertain. CDR3 size: 17 residues. Trimming left V 0 bases short and J 1 base short, with 12 bases between. CDR3 sequence (DNA): TGTGCCAGCAGTTTAGCGTCGGTAGCCCAGAACACCGGGGAGCTGTTTTTT. This encodes CASSLASVAQNTGELFF.

J is TRBJ2-1 and V is TRBV7-6; D is uncertain. This CDR3 has 13 amino acids. The V end was cut by 5 bases, the J end by 3 bases, with 8 bases between. Germline V gene data show CDR1 as SGHVS and CDR2 as FNYEAQ. CDR3 region: CASSLQSYNEQFF. CDR3 DNA: TGTGCCAGCAGCCTACAGAGCTACAATGAGCAGTTCTTC.

This clonotype was counted only a few times. The chain carries TRBV6-2 or TRBV6-3 and TRBJ1-5; tentatively, D is TRBD1 (5 bases). Trimming stripped 7 bases from V and 6 bases from J, with 19 bases between. This CDR3 is built from 15 residues. Per germline, CDR1 MNHEY and CDR2 SVGEGT. This CDR3 reads CASTESFLQGQPQHF. Written as DNA, the CDR3 is TGTGCCAGCACCGAGTCCTTTCTTCAGGGTCAGCCCCAGCATTTT.

The genes are TRBV12-3 or TRBV12-4 and TRBJ2-1, with no clear D. Trimming removed 6 bases from V and 10 bases from J, with 10 bases in between. The CDR3 totals 11 residues. The CDR3 here is CASRRSNEQFF. In DNA form, the CDR3 reads TGTGCCAGCAGAAGATCCAACGAGCAGTTCTTC.